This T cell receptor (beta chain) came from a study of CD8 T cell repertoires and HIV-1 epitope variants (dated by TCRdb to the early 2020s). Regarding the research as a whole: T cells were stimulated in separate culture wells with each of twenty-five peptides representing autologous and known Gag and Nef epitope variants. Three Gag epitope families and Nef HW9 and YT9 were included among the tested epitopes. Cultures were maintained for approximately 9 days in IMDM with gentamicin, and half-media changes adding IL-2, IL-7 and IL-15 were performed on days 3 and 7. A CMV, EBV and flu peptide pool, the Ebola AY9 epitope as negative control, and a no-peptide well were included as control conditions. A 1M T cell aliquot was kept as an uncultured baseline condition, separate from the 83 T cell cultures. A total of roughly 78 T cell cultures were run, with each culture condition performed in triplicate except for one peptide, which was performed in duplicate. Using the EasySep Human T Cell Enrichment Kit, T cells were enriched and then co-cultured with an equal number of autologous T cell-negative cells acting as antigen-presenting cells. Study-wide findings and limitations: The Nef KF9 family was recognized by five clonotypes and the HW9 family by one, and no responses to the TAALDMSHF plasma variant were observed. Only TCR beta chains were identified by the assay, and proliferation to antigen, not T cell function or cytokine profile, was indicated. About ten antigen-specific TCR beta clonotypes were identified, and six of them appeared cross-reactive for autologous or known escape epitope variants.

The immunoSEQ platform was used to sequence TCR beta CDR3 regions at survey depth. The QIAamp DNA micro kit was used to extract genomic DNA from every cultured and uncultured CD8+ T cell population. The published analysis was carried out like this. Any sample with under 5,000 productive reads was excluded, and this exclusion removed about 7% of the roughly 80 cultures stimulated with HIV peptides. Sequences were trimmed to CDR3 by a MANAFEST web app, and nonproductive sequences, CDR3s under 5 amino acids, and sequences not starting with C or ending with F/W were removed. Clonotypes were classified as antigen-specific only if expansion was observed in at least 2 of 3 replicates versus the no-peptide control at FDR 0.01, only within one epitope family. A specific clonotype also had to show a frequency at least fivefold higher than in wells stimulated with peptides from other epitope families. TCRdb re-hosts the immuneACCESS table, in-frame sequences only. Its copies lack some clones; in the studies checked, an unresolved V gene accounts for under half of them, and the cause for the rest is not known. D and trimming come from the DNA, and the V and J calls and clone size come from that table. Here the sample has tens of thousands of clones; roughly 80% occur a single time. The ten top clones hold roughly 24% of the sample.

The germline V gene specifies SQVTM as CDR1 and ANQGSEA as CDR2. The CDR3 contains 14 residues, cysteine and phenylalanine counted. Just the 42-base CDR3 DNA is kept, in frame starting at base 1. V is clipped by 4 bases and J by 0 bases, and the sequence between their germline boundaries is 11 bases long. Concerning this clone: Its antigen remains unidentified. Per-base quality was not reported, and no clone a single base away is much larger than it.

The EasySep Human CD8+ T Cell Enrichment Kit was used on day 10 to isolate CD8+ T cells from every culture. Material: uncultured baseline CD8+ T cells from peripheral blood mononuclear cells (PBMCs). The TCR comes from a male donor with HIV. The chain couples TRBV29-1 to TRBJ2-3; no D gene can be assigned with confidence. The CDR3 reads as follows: CSVVGAYSTDTQYF. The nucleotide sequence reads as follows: TGCAGCGTTGTAGGTGCGTACAGCACAGATACGCAGTATTTT.